This T cell receptor beta chain was documented in a study of tumor-infiltrating lymphocytes in primary liver carcinoma. Study as a whole: Resecting the tumor surgically was how the patients' primary liver carcinoma was treated.

Blood RNA was derived from unsorted whole blood, and germline DNA was extracted too. General observations from the study: Significantly greater top-250-clone fractions characterized tumors relative to blood (p = 0.039). Unsorted bulk processing meant the study did not compare CD4+ and CD8+ repertoires.

Points on this clonotype: The target antigen is unknown. As the CDR3 is not closed by the conserved phenylalanine or tryptophan, this likely results from a read error. It is unclear where the CDR3 begins or ends on the DNA, so no DNA is shown, and the CDR3 is as TCRdb lists it.

The CDR3 is 13 amino acids in total, end residues counted. The V gene's germline CDR1 is SGHAT and CDR2 FQNNGV. Total RNA (roughly 540 ng) served as template for TCR beta cDNA synthesis primed by a constant-region primer. Generation of the TCR beta libraries relied on three nested multiplex PCR rounds using slightly modified ARM-PCR. TRBV1-TRBV30 forward primers paired with a C-beta reverse primer drove the first two PCR rounds, 10 cycles each. MiXCR, run by TCRdb on the multiplex PCR reads, gives a single entry per CDR3 protein. The data show almost 200,000 distinct CDR3 sequences, with 65% seen just once and under 7.5% held by the top ten.

Sequencing used peripheral blood. The chain couples TRBV11-2 to TRBJ2-5; TRBD1 is taken as the D call from the table, unchecked against the DNA. This sequence was found in an older woman with primary liver carcinoma and hepatitis B virus infection. This chain's CDR3 is CASSLQGLETPYI.